The 31 T cell receptor beta chains presented below share a single source sample, sequenced in a study of control samples from healthy donors and cancer patients. Method: immunoSEQ multiplex PCR; TCRdb's copy keeps in-frame clones and lacks some. The sample has roughly 100,000 clones; roughly 85% are singletons. Specimen: blood. These receptors were collected from a woman between 50 and 59 years old in good health.

This chain joins TRBV10-3 and TRBJ2-7, with 9 nucleotides matching TRBD1. CDR1 is ENHRY, CDR2 SYGVKD, per germline. V gave up 8 bases and J gave up 4 bases; unmatched junction bases: 9. The CDR3 extends over 14 amino acids. This chain's CDR3 is CAISFGTGLYEQYF. Here the CDR3 DNA reads TGTGCCATCTCTTTTGGGACAGGGCTTTACGAGCAGTACTTC.

The chain employs TRBV6-6 and TRBJ1-5; TRBD1 is a possible D gene (6 bases). The V end lost 10 bases, the J end lost 4 bases, and 17 bases lay between the germline ends. CDR1 and CDR2 from the germline V gene are MNHNY and SVGAGI (reference sequence). The CDR3 covers 14 residues. CDR3: CATGMDSENQPQHF. DNA of the CDR3: TGTGCCACCGGTATGGACAGCGAGAATCAGCCCCAGCATTTT.

As DNA, the CDR3 is TGCGCCAGCAGCCCGGCGTATGCGGACAATGAGCAGTTCTTC. Protein: CASSPAYADNEQFF. V usage is TRBV4-3 and J usage is TRBJ2-1; D gene uncertain. The CDR3 runs 14 residues. V was clipped by 4 bases and J by 5 bases, with 12 bases between them. CDR1 is LGHNA and CDR2 is YSLEER in the germline V gene.

The count of this clone is one. The V call is TRBV11-2, the J call TRBJ1-4, with D maybe TRBD1 (5 bases). Germline V gene lookup returns CDR1 SGHAT and CDR2 FQNNGV. CDR3 length: 13 amino acids. V was trimmed by 5 bases and J by 7 bases, leaving 11 bases between them. CDR3 bases: TGTGCCAGCAGCCCAGGGACGCTTGAAAAACTGTTTTTT. Its translation is CASSPGTLEKLFF.

V is TRBV29-1 and J is TRBJ2-2, with 8 bases that match TRBD1. Trimming removed 6 bases from V and 7 bases from J; junction bases left unmatched: 10. This CDR3 spans 14 amino acids. CDR1 is SQVTM and CDR2 is ANQGSEA in the germline V gene. CDR3 protein: CSVHWTGRGGELFF. The CDR3 nucleotides are TGCAGCGTCCATTGGACAGGGAGAGGCGGGGAGCTGTTTTTT.

The V gene is TRBV4-1, the J gene TRBJ1-6; D unclear. Trimming left V 8 bases short and J 0 bases short, with 17 bases between. Germline V lookup: CDR1 MGHRA, CDR2 YSYEKL. The CDR3 contains 17 residues. The CDR3: CASSEIRGSSYNSPLHF. In DNA form, the CDR3 reads TGCGCCAGCTCGGAGATCAGAGGGAGCTCCTATAATTCACCCCTCCACTTT.

CDR3 sequence reads: CAIRGGGIMNTEAFF. CDR3 DNA sequence: TGTGCCATCAGGGGTGGTGGAATCATGAACACTGAAGCTTTCTTT. The chain carries TRBV10-3 and TRBJ1-1; D not certain. The germline V and J ends were trimmed by 6 bases and 0 bases, with 14 bases remaining between them. Looked up from germline, CDR1 is ENHRY and CDR2 is SYGVKD. CDR3 size: 15 residues.

The V call is TRBV6-6, the J call TRBJ2-1, with a possible D match to TRBD1 (6 bases). This CDR3 is 14 amino acids long. V lost 3 bases, J lost 10 bases, and 16 bases lay in between. Looked up from germline, CDR1 is MNHNY and CDR2 is SVGAGI (reference sequence). Here the CDR3 DNA reads TGTGCCAGCAGTTATGGGGGCGAAGGGCGAGAGCAGTTCTTC. Its protein is CASSYGGEGREQFF.

J is TRBJ2-7 and V is TRBV7-2; D unclear. Germline CDR1 and CDR2: SGHTA and FQGNSA. The CDR3 consists of 11 residues. The V and J ends lost 5 bases and 6 bases respectively, with 8 bases between them. The CDR3 loop reads CASSRASEQYF. CDR3 in DNA: TGTGCCAGCAGCCGCGCAAGCGAGCAGTACTTC. The full variable domain, rest sourced from reference TRBV7-2 and TRBJ2-7, is GAGVSQSPSNKVTEKGKDVELRCDPISGHTALYWYRQSLGQGLEFLIYFQGNSAPDKSGLPSDRFSAERTGGSVSTLTIQRTQQEDSAVYLCASSRASEQYFGPGTRLTVT.

This clone was seen just once. The chain employs TRBV7-2 and TRBJ2-3, with D perhaps TRBD1 (7 bases). Looked up from germline, CDR1 is SGHTA and CDR2 is FQGNSA. The length of the CDR3 is 16 residues. V was shortened by 5 bases and J by 5 bases, with 20 bases between the two germline ends. The CDR3 here is CASSPNRQGGIDTQYF. The CDR3 DNA reads TGTGCCAGCAGCCCCAACCGTCAGGGGGGCATAGATACGCAGTATTTT.

DNA for the CDR3: TGTGCCATCAGGCGGGACTTGAGCTCCTACGAGCAGTACTTC. Translation gives CAIRRDLSSYEQYF. The gene calls are TRBV10-3 and TRBJ2-7; maybe TRBD2 (6 bases). This CDR3 has 14 amino acids. V dropped 6 bases and J dropped 0 bases, with 12 bases sitting between them. Germline V lookup: CDR1 ENHRY, CDR2 SYGVKD.

The count of this clone is one. The chain joins TRBV3-1 (or the pseudogene TRBV3-2) to TRBJ2-1; D is unresolved. This CDR3 contains 14 residues. With 0 bases removed from V and 9 bases from J, the gap between germline ends came to 12 bases. From germline, CDR1 is LGHDT and CDR2 YNNKEL (reference sequence). CDR3 coding DNA: TGTGCCAGCAGCCAAGATCGCGAGGAGATTGAGCAGTTCTTC. This sequence encodes CASSQDREEIEQFF.

V gene TRBV18 combines with J gene TRBJ1-1; tentative D call: TRBD1 (5 bases). CDR1 is KGHSH, CDR2 LQKENI, per germline. V dropped 3 bases and J dropped 8 bases, with 10 bases sitting between them. This CDR3 region has 12 residues. As DNA, the CDR3 is TGTGCCAGCTCACCCTCAGGACAAGAAGCTTTCTTT. This translates into CASSPSGQEAFF.

V gene TRBV6-5 combines with J gene TRBJ2-6; D may be TRBD1 (6 bases). The CDR3 consists of 14 residues. Trimming left V 8 bases short and J 2 bases short, with 10 bases between. Germline V gene data show CDR1 as MNHEY and CDR2 as SVGAGI. CDR3 amino acids: CASLRGPGANVLTF. In nucleotides, the CDR3 is TGTGCCAGCCTCAGGGGCCCTGGGGCCAACGTCCTGACTTTC.

J is TRBJ2-3 and V is TRBV5-6; D might be TRBD1 (6 bases). The germline V and J ends were trimmed by 1 base and 2 bases, with 14 bases remaining between them. Germline CDR1 is SGHDT and CDR2 is YYEEEE. The CDR3 extends over 16 amino acids. The DNA for the CDR3 is TGTGCCAGCAGCTTGCCAGGGGACCTACTCACAGATACGCAGTATTTT. Protein sequence: CASSLPGDLLTDTQYF.

V and J are TRBV4-3 and TRBJ1-1, with D perhaps matching TRBD1 (6 bases). With 0 bases removed from V and 6 bases from J, the gap between germline ends came to 20 bases. This CDR3 has 17 residues. In germline, CDR1 is LGHNA, CDR2 YSLEER. The CDR3 is CASSQEIAGAPIAEAFF. DNA of the CDR3: TGCGCCAGCAGCCAAGAGATCGCAGGGGCGCCCATCGCTGAAGCTTTCTTT.

This clone has only one observation. The gene calls are TRBV10-3 and TRBJ1-1; 7 bases are shared with TRBD1. The V segment lost 3 bases and the J segment 1 base; nucleotides outside the gene matches: 5. This CDR3 comprises 15 residues. Germline V gene data show CDR1 as ENHRY and CDR2 as SYGVKD. CDR3 sequence reads: CAISEAGTANTEAFF. The DNA for the CDR3 is TGTGCCATCAGTGAAGCCGGGACAGCGAACACTGAAGCTTTCTTT.

The V gene is TRBV5-1, the J gene TRBJ2-5; no clear D. Per germline, CDR1 SGHRS and CDR2 YFSETQ. Trimming cost V 0 bases and J 5 bases, with 11 bases left between them. This CDR3 contains 14 residues. In DNA form, the CDR3 reads TGCGCCAGCAGCTTGGCGGCGGTAGATGAGACCCAGTACTTC. Translation gives CASSLAAVDETQYF.

The chain has TRBV7-3 and TRBJ1-1, with TRBD1 identical over 8 bases. The germline gives CDR1 SGHTA, CDR2 FQGTGA. After removal of 5 bases from V and 5 bases from J, the junction contained 4 bases not matched to a gene. This CDR3 spans 13 amino acids. This CDR3 reads CASSQTGGTEAFF. The CDR3 coding sequence is TGTGCCAGCAGCCAAACAGGGGGGACTGAAGCTTTCTTT.

This chain links TRBV15 with TRBJ1-5; D is ambiguous. Germline values: CDR1 LNHNV, CDR2 YYDKDF (reference sequence). The CDR3 consists of 13 residues. V gave up 6 bases and J gave up 1 base, with 7 bases separating them. The CDR3 region has the DNA TGTGCCACCAGGCAGGACAGCAATCAGCCCCAGCATTTT. Its translation is CATRQDSNQPQHF.

This chain joins TRBV6-2 or TRBV6-3 and TRBJ2-7; D is perhaps TRBD1 or TRBD2 (5 bases each). Germline V gene data show CDR1 as MNHEY and CDR2 as SVGEGT. The CDR3 has 18 amino acids. V lost 0 bases, J lost 2 bases, and 20 bases lay in between. CDR3 nucleotides: TGTGCCAGCAGTTACTCTCATGTCCCCCACGGGGCCACCTACGAGCAGTACTTC. This gives the protein CASSYSHVPHGATYEQYF.

The V gene is TRBV9, the J gene TRBJ1-1; 7 nucleotides line up with TRBD1. V lost 4 bases to trimming and J lost 3 bases; unmatched junction nucleotides: 6. CDR3 length: 14 amino acids. Germline V gene sequence: CDR1 SGDLS, CDR2 YYNGEE. CDR3 sequence (DNA): TGTGCCAGCAGCTTTTACGACAGGGACACTGAAGCTTTCTTT. Amino acid sequence: CASSFYDRDTEAFF. Supplemented by reference TRBV9 and TRBJ1-1, the full variable domain reads DSGVTQTPKHLITATGQRVTLRCSPRSGDLSVYWYQQSLDQGLQFLIQYYNGEERAKGNILERFSAQQFPDLHSELNLSSLELGDSALYFCASSFYDRDTEAFFGQGTRLTVV.

The CDR3 DNA reads as TGTGCCAGCAGCCAGGAGGGTTACAGGGCGAAGTATGAAGCTTTCTTT. Translation gives CASSQEGYRAKYEAFF. This sequence joins TRBV4-2 and TRBJ1-1; D possibly corresponds to TRBD1 (6 bases). V was trimmed by 3 bases and J by 7 bases, leaving 21 bases between them. The germline gives CDR1 LGHNA, CDR2 YNFKEQ. The CDR3 totals 16 residues.

This clone was detected only once. This rearrangement joins TRBV23-1 to TRBJ2-2, with a tentative D call TRBD2 (6 bases). TRBV23-1 is marked as an open reading frame, function uncertain. There are 17 residues in the CDR3. Trimming left V 0 bases short and J 2 bases short, with 13 bases between. As DNA, the CDR3 is TGCGCCAGCAGTCAATCGATCCAGGGAGGAAACACCGGGGAGCTGTTTTTT. Translated, it gives CASSQSIQGGNTGELFF.

V and J are TRBV7-2 and TRBJ2-7; 9 bases line up with TRBD2. The length of the CDR3 is 17 residues. The V gene's germline CDR1 is SGHTA and CDR2 FQGNSA. Trimming took 3 bases from V and 6 from J; bases not matched to a gene: 15. The CDR3: CASSFSPSAGGPREQYF. For the CDR3, the DNA is TGTGCCAGCAGCTTCTCTCCTTCAGCGGGAGGCCCACGCGAGCAGTACTTC.

The chain recombines TRBV7-6 with TRBJ1-4, with D hard to call. Per the germline V gene, CDR1 is SGHVS and CDR2 is FNYEAQ. This CDR3 contains 14 residues. Trimming took 2 bases from V and 0 from J, leaving 4 bases between them. The CDR3 DNA reads as TGTGCCAGCAGCTTACGTGCAACTAATGAAAAACTGTTTTTT. Its translation: CASSLRATNEKLFF.

This clone was counted a few times. The gene calls are TRBV7-8 and TRBJ2-1; the match to TRBD2 covers 7 bases. The V and J ends lost 5 bases and 9 bases, in that order; junction bases with no gene match: 16. The CDR3 runs 16 residues. Germline assignment: CDR1 SGHVS and CDR2 FQNEAQ. Written as DNA, the CDR3 is TGTGCCAGCAGCCTTGCTAGCGGAGAATATAGGGGTGAGCAGTTCTTC. Its protein product is CASSLASGEYRGEQFF.

This clone was observed a single time. The chain carries TRBV7-2 and TRBJ1-2, with no clear D. The V gene's germline CDR1 is SGHTA and CDR2 FQGNSA. Trimming took 1 base from V and 4 from J, leaving 13 bases between them. The CDR3 length is 15 residues. The CDR3 region has the DNA TGTGCCAGCAGCTTAGAAAATTCCGGGATCTATGGCTACACCTTC. Translating it yields CASSLENSGIYGYTF. The full variable domain, rest sourced from reference TRBV7-2 and TRBJ1-2, is GAGVSQSPSNKVTEKGKDVELRCDPISGHTALYWYRQSLGQGLEFLIYFQGNSAPDKSGLPSDRFSAERTGGSVSTLTIQRTQQEDSAVYLCASSLENSGIYGYTFGSGTRLTVV.

This clone has only a few counts. V and J are TRBV28 and TRBJ2-7; 13 bases fit TRBD2. This CDR3 is 15 amino acids long. Trimming at V came to 10 bases and at J to 1 base, leaving 7 bases not matched to a gene. Germline lookup yields CDR1 MDHEN and CDR2 SYDVKM. CDR3 sequence: CATERTSGGSYEQYF. As DNA, the CDR3 is TGTGCCACCGAGCGGACTAGCGGGGGATCCTACGAGCAGTACTTC.

J is TRBJ2-1 and V is TRBV29-1; 7 nucleotides match TRBD1. Germline V gene data show CDR1 as SQVTM and CDR2 as ANQGSEA. The junction had 2 bases not matched to a gene; V was cut back by 4 bases and J by 2 bases. The CDR3 loop spans 13 amino acids. The CDR3 DNA reads TGCAGCGTTGGCCAGGGGGCCTACAATGAGCAGTTCTTC. Its protein is CSVGQGAYNEQFF.

V is TRBV3-1 (or the pseudogene TRBV3-2) and J is TRBJ1-5, with 8 bases matching TRBD1. The CDR3 totals 16 residues. Germline CDR1 reads LGHDT; CDR2 reads YNNKEL (reference sequence). V was pared by 1 base and J by 2 bases, with 4 bases of the junction left unmatched. Written as DNA, the CDR3 is TGTGCCAGCAGCCAAGGGACAGGGTTTGGCAATCAGCCCCAGCATTTT. This translates into CASSQGTGFGNQPQHF.